This T cell receptor (beta chain) was sequenced for a study of T-cell memory formation after mild COVID-19. Constant-segment primers were used for 5'RACE, and the resulting TCR alpha and TCR beta cDNA libraries carried sample barcodes and UMIs. TCRdb used MiXCR to reprocess the 5' RACE reads, holding one entry per CDR3 protein. The sample lists 150,000 to 200,000 distinct CDR3 sequences; around a tenth were seen once. The V and J ends lost 3 bases and 7 bases, in that order; junction bases with no gene match: 9. The germline CDR1 and CDR2 sequences are SGHTA and FQGNSA. The CDR3 contains 15 residues. This clonotype appeared many times.

The gene calls are TRBV7-2 and TRBJ2-1; TRBD1 matches 7 bases. Sequenced input: PBMCs or a T cell subset sorted from them (not recorded which). This TCR was recovered from a man younger than 30 who had mild COVID-19 (a few samples of this study predate the infection). Cell type and time point are not known. The CDR3 protein is CASSLSTGPQNEQFF. CDR3 DNA: TGTGCCAGCAGCTTGTCGACAGGGCCTCAAAATGAGCAGTTCTTC. Full variable domain (rest looked up from reference TRBV7-2 and TRBJ2-1): GAGVSQSPSNKVTEKGKDVELRCDPISGHTALYWYRQSLGQGLEFLIYFQGNSAPDKSGLPSDRFSAERTGGSVSTLTIQRTQQEDSAVYLCASSLSTGPQNEQFFGPGTRLTVL.